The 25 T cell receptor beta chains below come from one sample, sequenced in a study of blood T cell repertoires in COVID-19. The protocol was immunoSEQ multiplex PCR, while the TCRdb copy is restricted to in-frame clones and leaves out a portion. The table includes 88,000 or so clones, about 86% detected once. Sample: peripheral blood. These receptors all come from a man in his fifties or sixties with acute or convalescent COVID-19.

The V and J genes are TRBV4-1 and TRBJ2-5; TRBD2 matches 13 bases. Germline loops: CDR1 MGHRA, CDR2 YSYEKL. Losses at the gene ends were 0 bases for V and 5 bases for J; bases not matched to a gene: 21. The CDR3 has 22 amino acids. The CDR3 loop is CASSQERAPSTSGRAGRETQYF. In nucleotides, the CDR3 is TGCGCCAGCAGCCAAGAAAGGGCCCCTTCTACTAGCGGGAGGGCCGGCAGGGAGACCCAGTACTTC.

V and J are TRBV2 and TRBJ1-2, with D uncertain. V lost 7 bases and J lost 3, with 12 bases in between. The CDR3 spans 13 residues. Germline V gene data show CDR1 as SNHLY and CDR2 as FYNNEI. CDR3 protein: CASTPQQHYGYTF. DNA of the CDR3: TGTGCCAGCACCCCCCAACAGCACTATGGCTACACCTTC. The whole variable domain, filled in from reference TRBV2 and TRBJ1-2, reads EPEVTQTPSHQVTQMGQEVILRCVPISNHLYFYWYRQILGQKVEFLVSFYNNEISEKSEIFDDQFSVERPDGSNFTLKIRSTKLEDSAMYFCASTPQQHYGYTFGSGTRLTVV.

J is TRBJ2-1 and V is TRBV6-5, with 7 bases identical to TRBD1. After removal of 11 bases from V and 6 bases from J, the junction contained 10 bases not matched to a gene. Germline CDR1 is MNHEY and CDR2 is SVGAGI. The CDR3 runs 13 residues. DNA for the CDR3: TGTGCCGGTACCTACAGGGGAATCAATGAGCAGTTCTTC. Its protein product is CAGTYRGINEQFF.

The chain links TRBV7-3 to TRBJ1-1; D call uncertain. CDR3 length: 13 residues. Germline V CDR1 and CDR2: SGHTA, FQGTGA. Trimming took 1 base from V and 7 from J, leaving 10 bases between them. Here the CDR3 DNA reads TGTGCCAGCAGCTTAAGTCGGTCTCGTGAAGCTTTCTTT. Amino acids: CASSLSRSREAFF.

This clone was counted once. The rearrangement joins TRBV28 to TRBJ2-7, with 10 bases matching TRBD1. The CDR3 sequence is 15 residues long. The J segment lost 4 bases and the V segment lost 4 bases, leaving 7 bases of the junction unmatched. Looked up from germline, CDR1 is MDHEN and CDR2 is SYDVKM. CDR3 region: CASSSNDRGRYEQYF. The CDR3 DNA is TGTGCCAGCAGTTCCAATGACAGGGGGCGATACGAGCAGTACTTC.

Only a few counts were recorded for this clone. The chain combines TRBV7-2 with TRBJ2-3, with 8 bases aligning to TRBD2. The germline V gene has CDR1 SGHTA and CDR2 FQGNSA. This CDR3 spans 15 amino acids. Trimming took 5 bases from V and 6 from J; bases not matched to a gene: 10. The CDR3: CASSETSDLVDTQYF. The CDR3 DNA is TGTGCCAGCAGCGAGACTAGCGACCTTGTTGATACGCAGTATTTT.

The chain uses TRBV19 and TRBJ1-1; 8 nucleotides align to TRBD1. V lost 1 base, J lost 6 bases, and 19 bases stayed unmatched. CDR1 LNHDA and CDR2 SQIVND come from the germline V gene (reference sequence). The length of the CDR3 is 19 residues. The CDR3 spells CASSIGPGGVNRRNAEAFF. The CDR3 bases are TGTGCCAGTAGTATAGGACCAGGGGGCGTAAATCGCCGTAACGCTGAAGCTTTCTTT.

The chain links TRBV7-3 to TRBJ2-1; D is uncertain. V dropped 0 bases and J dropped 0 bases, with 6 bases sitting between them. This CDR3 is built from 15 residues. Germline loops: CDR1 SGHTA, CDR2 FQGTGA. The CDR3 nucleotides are TGTGCCAGCAGCTTAACGAAGAGCTCCTACAATGAGCAGTTCTTC. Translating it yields CASSLTKSSYNEQFF.

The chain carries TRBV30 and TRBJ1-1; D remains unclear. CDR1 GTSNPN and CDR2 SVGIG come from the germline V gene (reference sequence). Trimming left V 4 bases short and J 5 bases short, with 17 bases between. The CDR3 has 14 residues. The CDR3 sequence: CAWMGVGVGTEAFF. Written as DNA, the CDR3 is TGTGCCTGGATGGGAGTCGGGGTCGGTACTGAAGCTTTCTTT.

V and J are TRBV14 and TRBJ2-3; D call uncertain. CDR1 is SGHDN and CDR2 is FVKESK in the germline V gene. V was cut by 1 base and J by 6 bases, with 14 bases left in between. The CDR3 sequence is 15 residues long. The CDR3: CASSQGRGFWDTQYF. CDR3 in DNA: TGTGCCAGCAGCCAAGGGCGCGGTTTTTGGGATACGCAGTATTTT. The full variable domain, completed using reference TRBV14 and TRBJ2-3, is EAGVTQFPSHSVIEKGQTVTLRCDPISGHDNLYWYRRVMGKEIKFLLHFVKESKQDESGMPNNRFLAERTGGTYSTLKVQPAELEDSGVYFCASSQGRGFWDTQYFGPGTRLTVL.

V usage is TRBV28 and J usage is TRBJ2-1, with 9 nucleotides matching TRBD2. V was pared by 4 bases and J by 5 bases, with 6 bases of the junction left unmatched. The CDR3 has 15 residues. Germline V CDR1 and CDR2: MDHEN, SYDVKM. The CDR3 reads CASSSPSGTDNEQFF. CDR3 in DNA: TGTGCCAGCAGTTCCCCTAGCGGGACCGACAATGAGCAGTTCTTC.

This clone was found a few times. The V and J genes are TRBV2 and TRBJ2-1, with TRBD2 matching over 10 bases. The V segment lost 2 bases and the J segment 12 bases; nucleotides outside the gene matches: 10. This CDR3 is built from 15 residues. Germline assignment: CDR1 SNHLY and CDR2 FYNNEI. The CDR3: CASSEIGTSAQGQFF. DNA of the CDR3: TGTGCCAGCAGTGAAATTGGGACTAGCGCCCAGGGGCAGTTCTTC.

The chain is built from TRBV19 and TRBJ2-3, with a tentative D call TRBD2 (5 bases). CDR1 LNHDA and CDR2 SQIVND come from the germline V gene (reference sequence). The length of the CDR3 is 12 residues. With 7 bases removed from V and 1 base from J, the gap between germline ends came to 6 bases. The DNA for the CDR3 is TGTGCCAGTACCGGGGGCACAGATACGCAGTATTTT. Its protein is CASTGGTDTQYF.

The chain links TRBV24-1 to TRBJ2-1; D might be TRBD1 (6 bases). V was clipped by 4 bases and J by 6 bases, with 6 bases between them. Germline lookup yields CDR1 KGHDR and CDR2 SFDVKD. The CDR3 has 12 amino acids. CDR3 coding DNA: TGTGCCACCAGTGAAGGGGGCAATGAGCAGTTCTTC. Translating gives CATSEGGNEQFF.

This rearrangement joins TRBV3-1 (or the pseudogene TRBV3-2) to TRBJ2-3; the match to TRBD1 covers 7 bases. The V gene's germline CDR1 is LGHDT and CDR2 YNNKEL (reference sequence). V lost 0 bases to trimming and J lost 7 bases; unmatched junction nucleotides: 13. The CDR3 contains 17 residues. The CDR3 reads CASSQDLRQGDFNTQYF. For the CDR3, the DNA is TGTGCCAGCAGCCAAGATCTTCGACAGGGCGATTTCAATACGCAGTATTTT.

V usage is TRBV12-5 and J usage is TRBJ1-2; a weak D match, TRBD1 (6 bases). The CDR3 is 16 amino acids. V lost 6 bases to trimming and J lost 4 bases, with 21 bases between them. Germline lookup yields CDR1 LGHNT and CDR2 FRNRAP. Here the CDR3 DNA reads TGTGCTAGTGGACAGCGGGACACCGGGTCTGGCTATGGCTACACCTTC. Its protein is CASGQRDTGSGYGYTF.

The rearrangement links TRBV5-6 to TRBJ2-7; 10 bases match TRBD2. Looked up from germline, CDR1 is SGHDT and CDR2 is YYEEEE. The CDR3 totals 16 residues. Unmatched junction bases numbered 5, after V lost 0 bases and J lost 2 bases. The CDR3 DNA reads TGTGCCAGCAGCTTGGCCGGGACTAGCGTCACCTACGAGCAGTACTTC. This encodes CASSLAGTSVTYEQYF.

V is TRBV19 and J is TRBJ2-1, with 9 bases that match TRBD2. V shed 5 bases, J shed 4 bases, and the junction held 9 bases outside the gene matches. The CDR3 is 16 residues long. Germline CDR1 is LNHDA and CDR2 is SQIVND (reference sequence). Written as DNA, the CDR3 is TGTGCCAGTAGTCCCCTCGCGGGAGGGCGATACAATGAGCAGTTCTTC. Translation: CASSPLAGGRYNEQFF.

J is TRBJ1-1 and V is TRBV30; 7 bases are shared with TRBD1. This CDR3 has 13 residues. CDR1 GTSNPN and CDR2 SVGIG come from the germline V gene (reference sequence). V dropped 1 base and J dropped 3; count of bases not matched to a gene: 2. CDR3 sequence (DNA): TGTGCCTGGAGTGGACAGGGCGACACTGAAGCTTTCTTT. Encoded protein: CAWSGQGDTEAFF.

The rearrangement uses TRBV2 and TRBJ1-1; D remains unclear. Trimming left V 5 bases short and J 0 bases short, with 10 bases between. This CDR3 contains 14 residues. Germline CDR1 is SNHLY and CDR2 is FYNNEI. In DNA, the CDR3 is TGTGCCAGCAGTCAACCGAACATGAACACTGAAGCTTTCTTT. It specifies CASSQPNMNTEAFF.

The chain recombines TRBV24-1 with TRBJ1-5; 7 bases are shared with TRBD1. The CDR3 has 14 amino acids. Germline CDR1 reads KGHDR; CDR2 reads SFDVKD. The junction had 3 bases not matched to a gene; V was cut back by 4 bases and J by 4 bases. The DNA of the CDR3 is TGTGCCACCAGTGACCCGGGACAGAATCAGCCCCAGCATTTT. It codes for CATSDPGQNQPQHF.

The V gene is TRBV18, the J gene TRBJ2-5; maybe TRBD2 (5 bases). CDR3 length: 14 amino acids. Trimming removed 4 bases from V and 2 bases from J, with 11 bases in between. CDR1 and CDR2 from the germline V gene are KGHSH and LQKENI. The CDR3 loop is CASSLSSPQETQYF. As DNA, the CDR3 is TGTGCCAGCTCACTCTCTAGCCCTCAAGAGACCCAGTACTTC.

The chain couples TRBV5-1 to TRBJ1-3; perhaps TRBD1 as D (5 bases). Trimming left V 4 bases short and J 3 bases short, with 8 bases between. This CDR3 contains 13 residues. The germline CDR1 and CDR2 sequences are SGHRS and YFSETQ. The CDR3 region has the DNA TGCGCCAGCAGCGGAGGGGATGGAAACACCATATATTTT. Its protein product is CASSGGDGNTIYF.

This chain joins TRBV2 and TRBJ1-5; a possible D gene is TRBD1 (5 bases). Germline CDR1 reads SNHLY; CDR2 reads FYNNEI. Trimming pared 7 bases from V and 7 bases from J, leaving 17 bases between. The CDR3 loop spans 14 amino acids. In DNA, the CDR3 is TGTGCCAGCACCGAGGTCAGGGTAGGGCAGCCCCAGCATTTT. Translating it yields CASTEVRVGQPQHF.

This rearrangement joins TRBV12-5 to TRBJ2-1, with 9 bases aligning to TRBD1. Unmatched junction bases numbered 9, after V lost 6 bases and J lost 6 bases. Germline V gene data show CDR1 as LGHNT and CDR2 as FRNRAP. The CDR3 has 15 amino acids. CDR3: CASGRQGGAFNEQFF. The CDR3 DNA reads TGTGCTAGTGGACGACAGGGGGGTGCATTCAATGAGCAGTTCTTC.